These 9 T cell receptor beta chains were sequenced from one sample in a study of cytomegalovirus exposure and HLA in healthy donors. The PCR had 60 Vbeta and 13 Jbeta primers. Assay used: immunoSEQ multiplex PCR; TCRdb lists only in-frame clones, some missing. The sample has about 130,000 clones; 83% are singletons. The sample comprised PBMCs. These receptors came from a woman aged 40 to 50 in good health and CMV-seropositive.

The table lists this clone with a few counts. The gene calls are TRBV7-9 and TRBJ1-2; TRBD1 matches 11 bases. Trimming cost V 4 bases and J 0 bases; bases outside gene matches: 10. Germline V CDR1 and CDR2: SEHNR, FQNEAQ (reference sequence). The CDR3 sequence is 18 residues long. The chain's CDR3 is CASSSVGTGGPANYGYTF. Written as DNA, the CDR3 is TGTGCCAGCAGCTCAGTTGGGACAGGGGGGCCAGCTAACTATGGCTACACCTTC.

The chain combines TRBV21-1 with TRBJ1-2; the DNA was not used to check the table's D call, TRBD1. TRBV21-1 represents a pseudogene. The CDR3 covers 16 residues. The DNA of the CDR3 is TGTGCCAGCAGCAACGCGCAGGCACCCCCTTTCTATGGCTACACCTTC. This sequence encodes CASSNAQAPPFYGYTF.

The rearrangement uses TRBV7-2 and TRBJ2-1; D remains ambiguous. The CDR3 contains 13 residues. Per germline, CDR1 SGHTA and CDR2 FQGNSA. Trimming removed 1 base from V and 5 bases from J, with 6 bases in between. The DNA of the CDR3 is TGTGCCAGCAGCTTAGTTGGCAACAATGAGCAGTTCTTC. As protein: CASSLVGNNEQFF.

The chain couples TRBV10-2 to TRBJ2-2; 9 bases map to TRBD2. This CDR3 region has 16 residues. Germline V CDR1 and CDR2: WSHSY, SAAADI. Trimming removed 6 bases from V and 5 bases from J; junction bases left unmatched: 10. CDR3 in DNA: TGCGCCAGCAGGGGTATTAGCGGGAGTAGGACCGGGGAGCTGTTTTTT. It is translated as CASRGISGSRTGELFF.

The chain uses TRBV30 and TRBJ1-2; D may be TRBD1 (6 bases). Germline CDR1 and CDR2: GTSNPN and SVGIG (reference sequence). The CDR3 contains 16 residues. V was shortened by 1 base and J by 4 bases, with 19 bases between the two germline ends. CDR3 nucleotide sequence: TGTGCCTGGAGTGCTCTTCCTCTAGGGGGATCCTATGGCTACACCTTC. Translation gives CAWSALPLGGSYGYTF.

This chain connects TRBV15 to TRBJ1-1; D ambiguous. V lost 1 base, J lost 5 bases, and 8 bases lay in between. This CDR3 contains 13 residues. CDR1 is LNHNV and CDR2 is YYDKDF in the germline V gene (reference sequence). This CDR3 is CATSRVPLTEAFF. CDR3 DNA sequence: TGTGCCACCAGCAGAGTCCCCCTGACTGAAGCTTTCTTT.

To note about this clone: In this CDR3 the conserved last residue, phenylalanine or tryptophan, is missing, so a read error is likely. The limits of the CDR3 on the DNA are not certain, so only TCRdb's listed CDR3 is given. The rearrangement uses TRBV2 and TRBJ1-4; the table's D call TRBD1 went unverified against the DNA. The V gene's germline CDR1 is SNHLY and CDR2 FYNNEI. Counting both end residues, the CDR3 totals 11 amino acids. The CDR3 sequence: CASSEGQEEKY.

The CDR3 sequence: CAASGQINYGYTF. CDR3 nucleotide sequence: TGTGCCGCATCAGGACAGATTAACTATGGCTACACCTTC. This rearrangement joins TRBV10-3 to TRBJ1-2, with a possible D match to TRBD1 (6 bases). Per the germline V gene, CDR1 is ENHRY and CDR2 is SYGVKD. Trimming shortened V by 11 bases and J by 1 base, and 14 bases separated the two germline ends. The CDR3 spans 13 residues.

This clone has a single count. This sequence joins TRBV27 and TRBJ2-5; TRBD2 matches 13 bases. Trimming cost V 6 bases and J 4 bases; bases outside gene matches: 8. CDR1 and CDR2 (germline): MNHEY, SMNVEV (reference sequence). The CDR3 sequence is 16 residues long. CDR3 region: CASRGLAGRFRETQYF. The CDR3 DNA sequence: TGTGCCAGCAGGGGACTAGCGGGAAGGTTTCGAGAGACCCAGTACTTC.